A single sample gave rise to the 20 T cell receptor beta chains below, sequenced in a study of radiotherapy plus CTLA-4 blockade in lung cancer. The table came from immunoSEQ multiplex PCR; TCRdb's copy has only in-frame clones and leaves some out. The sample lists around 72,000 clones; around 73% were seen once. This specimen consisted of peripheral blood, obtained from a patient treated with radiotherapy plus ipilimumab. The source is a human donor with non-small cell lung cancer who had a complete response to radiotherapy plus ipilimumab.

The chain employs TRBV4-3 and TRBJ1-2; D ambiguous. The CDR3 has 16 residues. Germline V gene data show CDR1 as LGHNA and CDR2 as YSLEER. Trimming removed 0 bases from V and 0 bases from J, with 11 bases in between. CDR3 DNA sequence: TGCGCCAGCAGCCAAGACTATACCGCTTCTAACTATGGCTACACCTTC. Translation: CASSQDYTASNYGYTF.

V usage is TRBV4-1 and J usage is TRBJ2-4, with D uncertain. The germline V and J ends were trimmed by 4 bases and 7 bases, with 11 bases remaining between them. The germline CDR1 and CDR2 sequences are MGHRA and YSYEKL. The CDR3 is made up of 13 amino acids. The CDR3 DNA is TGCGCCAGCAGCCCAGTCGGAGAGAACATTCAGTACTTC. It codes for CASSPVGENIQYF.

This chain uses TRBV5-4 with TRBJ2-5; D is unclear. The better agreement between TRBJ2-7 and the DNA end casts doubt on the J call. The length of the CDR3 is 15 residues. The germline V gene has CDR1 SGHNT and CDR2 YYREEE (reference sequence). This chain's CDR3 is CASSLATGRTYEQYF. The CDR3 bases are TGTGCCAGCAGCTTGGCCACCGGCAGGACCTACGAGCAGTACTTC.

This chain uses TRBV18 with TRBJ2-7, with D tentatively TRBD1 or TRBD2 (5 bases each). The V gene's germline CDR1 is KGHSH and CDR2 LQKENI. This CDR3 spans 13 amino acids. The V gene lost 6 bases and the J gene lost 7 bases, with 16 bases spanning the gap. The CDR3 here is CASSLRRDVEQYV. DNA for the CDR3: TGTGCCAGCTCCCTTCGAAGGGACGTGGAGCAGTACGTC.

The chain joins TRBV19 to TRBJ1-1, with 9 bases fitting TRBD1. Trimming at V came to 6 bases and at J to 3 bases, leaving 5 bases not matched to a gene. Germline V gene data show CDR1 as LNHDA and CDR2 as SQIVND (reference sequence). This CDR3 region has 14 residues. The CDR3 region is CASSRRDRDTEAFF. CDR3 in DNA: TGTGCCAGTAGCCGCCGGGACAGGGACACTGAAGCTTTCTTT.

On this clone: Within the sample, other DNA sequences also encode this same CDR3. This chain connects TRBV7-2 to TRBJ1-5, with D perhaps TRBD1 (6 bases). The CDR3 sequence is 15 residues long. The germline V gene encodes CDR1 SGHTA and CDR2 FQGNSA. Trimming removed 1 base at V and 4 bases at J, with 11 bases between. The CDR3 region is CASSLGRGPNQPQHF. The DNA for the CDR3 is TGTGCCAGCAGCTTAGGACGGGGGCCAAATCAGCCCCAGCATTTT.

The CDR3 protein is CASSQETGRDNSPLHF. The CDR3 DNA follows: TGCGCCAGCAGCCAAGAGACAGGCAGGGACAATTCACCCCTCCACTTT. The chain uses TRBV4-3 and TRBJ1-6; possible D gene TRBD1, 6 bases. The CDR3 contains 16 residues. CDR1 is LGHNA, CDR2 YSLEER, per germline. V was clipped by 0 bases and J by 7 bases, with 13 bases between them.

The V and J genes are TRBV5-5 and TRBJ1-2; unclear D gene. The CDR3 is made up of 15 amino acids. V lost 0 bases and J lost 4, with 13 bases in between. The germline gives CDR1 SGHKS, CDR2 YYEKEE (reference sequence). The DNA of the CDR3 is TGTGCCAGCAGCTTGGACTTGGGCGGCGGCTATGGCTACACCTTC. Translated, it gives CASSLDLGGGYGYTF.

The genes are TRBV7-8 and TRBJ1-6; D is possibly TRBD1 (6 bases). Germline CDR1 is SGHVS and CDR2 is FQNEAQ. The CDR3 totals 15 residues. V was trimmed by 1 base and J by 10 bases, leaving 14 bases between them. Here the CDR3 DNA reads TGTGCCAGCAGCTTAGGGTCAGGGGAATACTCACCCCTCCACTTT. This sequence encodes CASSLGSGEYSPLHF.

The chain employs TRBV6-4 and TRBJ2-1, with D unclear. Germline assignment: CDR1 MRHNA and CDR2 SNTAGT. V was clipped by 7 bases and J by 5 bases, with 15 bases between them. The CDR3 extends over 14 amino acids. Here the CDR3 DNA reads TGTGCCAGCATGATAACAGAAAGAGACAATGAGCAGTTCTTC. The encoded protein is CASMITERDNEQFF.

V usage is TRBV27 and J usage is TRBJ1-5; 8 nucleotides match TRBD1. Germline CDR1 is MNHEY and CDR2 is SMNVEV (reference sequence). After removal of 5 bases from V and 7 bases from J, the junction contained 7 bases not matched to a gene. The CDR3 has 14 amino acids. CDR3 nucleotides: TGTGCCAGCAGTACAGGGGGAGGAGGGCAGCCCCAGCATTTT. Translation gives CASSTGGGGQPQHF.

CDR3 protein: CASSPFGRELFF. The DNA of the CDR3 is TGTGCCAGCAGCCCTTTTGGTCGGGAGCTGTTTTTT. This chain links TRBV6-1 with TRBJ2-2; D remains ambiguous. CDR1 and CDR2 from the germline V gene are MNHNS and SASEGT. The CDR3 consists of 12 residues. Trimming cost V 6 bases and J 9 bases, with 11 bases left between them.

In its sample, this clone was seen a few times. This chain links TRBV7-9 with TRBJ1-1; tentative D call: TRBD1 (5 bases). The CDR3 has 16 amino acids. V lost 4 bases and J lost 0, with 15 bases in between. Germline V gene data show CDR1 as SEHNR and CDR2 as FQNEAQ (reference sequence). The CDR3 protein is CASSSLGGGMNTEAFF. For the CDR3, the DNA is TGTGCCAGCAGCTCTCTCGGGGGAGGCATGAACACTGAAGCTTTCTTT.

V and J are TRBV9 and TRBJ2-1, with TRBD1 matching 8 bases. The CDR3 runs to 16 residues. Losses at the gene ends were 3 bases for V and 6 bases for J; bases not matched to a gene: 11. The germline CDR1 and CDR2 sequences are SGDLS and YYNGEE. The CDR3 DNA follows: TGTGCCAGCAGCGCGTGGGCAGGGGGCGCTCGCAATGAGCAGTTCTTC. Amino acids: CASSAWAGGARNEQFF.

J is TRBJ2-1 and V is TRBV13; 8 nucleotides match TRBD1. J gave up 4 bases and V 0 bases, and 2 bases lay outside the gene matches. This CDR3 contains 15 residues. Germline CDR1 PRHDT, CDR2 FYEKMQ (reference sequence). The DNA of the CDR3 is TGTGCCAGCAGCTTAGGGGACAGGGTTTACAATGAGCAGTTCTTC. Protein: CASSLGDRVYNEQFF.

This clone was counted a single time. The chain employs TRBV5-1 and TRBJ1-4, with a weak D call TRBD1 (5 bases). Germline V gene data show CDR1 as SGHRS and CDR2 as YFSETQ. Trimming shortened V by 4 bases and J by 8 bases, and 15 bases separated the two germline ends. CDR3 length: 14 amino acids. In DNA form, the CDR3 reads TGCGCCAGCAGCCCCGGGACTGGCATCGAAAAACTGTTTTTT. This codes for CASSPGTGIEKLFF.

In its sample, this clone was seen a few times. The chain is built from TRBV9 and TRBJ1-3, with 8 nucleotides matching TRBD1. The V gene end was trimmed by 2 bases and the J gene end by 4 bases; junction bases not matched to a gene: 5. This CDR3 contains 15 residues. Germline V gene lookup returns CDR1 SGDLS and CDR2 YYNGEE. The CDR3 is CASSVRGLSGNTIYF. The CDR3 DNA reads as TGTGCCAGCAGCGTCAGGGGGCTATCCGGAAACACCATATATTTT.

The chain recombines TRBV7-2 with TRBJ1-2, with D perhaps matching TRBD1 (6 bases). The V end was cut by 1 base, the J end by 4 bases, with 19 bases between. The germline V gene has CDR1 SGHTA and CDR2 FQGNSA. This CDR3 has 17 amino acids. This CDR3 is CASSLGGGGREGYGYTF. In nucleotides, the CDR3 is TGTGCCAGCAGCTTAGGCGGAGGGGGACGCGAGGGCTATGGCTACACCTTC. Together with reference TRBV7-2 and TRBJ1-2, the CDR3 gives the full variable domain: GAGVSQSPSNKVTEKGKDVELRCDPISGHTALYWYRQSLGQGLEFLIYFQGNSAPDKSGLPSDRFSAERTGGSVSTLTIQRTQQEDSAVYLCASSLGGGGREGYGYTFGSGTRLTVV.

CDR3 in amino acids: CASSQTGAEAFF. CDR3 DNA sequence: TGCGCCAGCAGCCAGACAGGGGCTGAAGCTTTCTTT. The chain carries TRBV5-1 and TRBJ1-1; the match to TRBD1 covers 8 bases. The length of the CDR3 is 12 residues. Germline CDR1 and CDR2: SGHRS and YFSETQ. J lost 6 bases, V lost 4 bases, and 2 bases had no gene match. The whole variable domain, filled in from reference TRBV5-1 and TRBJ1-1, reads KAGVTQTPRYLIKTRGQQVTLSCSPISGHRSVSWYQQTPGQGLQFLFEYFSETQRNKGNFPGRFSGRQFSNSRSEMNVSTLELGDSALYLCASSQTGAEAFFGQGTRLTVV.

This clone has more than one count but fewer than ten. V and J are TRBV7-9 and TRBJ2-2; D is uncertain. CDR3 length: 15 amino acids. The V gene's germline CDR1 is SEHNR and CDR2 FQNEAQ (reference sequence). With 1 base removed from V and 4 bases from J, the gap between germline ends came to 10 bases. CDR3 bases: TGTGCCAGCAGCTTAGGAGGTTTCAGCACCGGGGAGCTGTTTTTT. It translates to CASSLGGFSTGELFF.